This TCR beta chain stems from a study of blood T cell repertoires in COVID-19 (dated by TCRdb to between 2020 and 2021). At the level of the whole study: The collaborator samples originated in the United States, Italy and Spain and spanned the acute and convalescent phases of COVID-19. The material from the prospective study consisted of cDNA or gDNA derived from T cells, B-cell-depleted T cells, or PBMCs. Deeply sampled blood TCRbeta repertoires from subjects exposed to, actively infected with, or recovered from COVID-19 were included in the dataset. The repertoires were released in a freely available public database intended as a resource for research on the immune response to SARS-CoV-2. Samples came from the ongoing ImmuneRACE study (first 160 participants) plus 1,254 subjects from 6 global collaborators. A de-identified subject ID, COVID-19 status, age in years and sex were almost always included in the sample metadata. HLA class I and class II types, where available, came from metadata supplied by the sample provider rather than from assay-based typing. Overall results and qualifications from the work: Clinical and demographic metadata were provided uncurated, with the amount varying by source and participant.

V has 0 bases trimmed and J has 4 bases trimmed; junction bases matching no gene number 0. Measured from the cysteine to the phenylalanine, the CDR3 is 13 residues long. CDR3 DNA only is kept here, 39 bases in frame from base 1. CDR1 SGDLS and CDR2 YYNGEE were looked up in the germline V gene. As regards this clone: This receptor's antigen is unknown. No much larger clonotype is one base removed from it; base qualities were not supplied.

The collaborating institutions used their own protocols to collect whole blood in K2EDTA tubes. For TCRbeta analysis, collaborator samples were shipped as frozen whole blood, as isolated PBMCs, or as DNA extracted from either sample type. The immunoSEQ Assay, a bias-controlled multiplex PCR, was used to amplify TCRbeta CDR3 regions from genomic DNA. As for how the authors treated the data: Within the assay, amplification of reference gene primers was used to estimate how many nucleated cells each sample contained. To quantify the absolute abundance of each unique TCRbeta CDR3 rearrangement, sequence reads were collapsed and filtered. For each sample, productive Simpson clonality was calculated as the square root of Simpson's diversity index over productive rearrangements. TCRdb stores this immuneACCESS table with in-frame sequences only. Part of the clones is absent; in the studies checked, under half of the shortfall reflects unresolved V genes, and no reason is known for the rest. D and trimming were read from the DNA, whereas the V and J calls and clone size are those reported in that table. For this sample the table gives 55,000 to 70,000 clones, of which over 60% were detected only once. The leading ten clones occupy approximately 20% of the sample.

This chain is built from TRBV9 and TRBJ1-2, with TRBD1 identical over 7 junction bases. The sequence came from a human donor in a cohort sampled during active COVID-19. The sample consisted of peripheral blood. This receptor has the CDR3 CASSVAGGYGYTF. The DNA sequence is as follows: TGTGCCAGCAGCGTAGCAGGGGGCTATGGCTACACCTTC.